This T cell receptor (beta chain) was captured by sequencing in a study of CD8+ T cells in alopecia areata. The CDR3 sequence is 12 residues long. The germline V gene encodes CDR1 MNHEY and CDR2 SVGAGI. Trimming left V 7 bases short and J 4 bases short, with 10 bases between. The treatment denotes: oral pan-JAK inhibitor, 5-10 mg twice daily. T lymphocytes (CD4+ and CD8+) were sorted from PBMCs. The sequencing template was cDNA reverse transcribed from extracted RNA. This table comes from immunoSEQ multiplex PCR, and its TCRdb copy is limited to in-frame clones, with some not included. The top ten clones hold 1.6% of a sample with 200,000 to 250,000 clones, more than 45% of them seen once.

The sample consisted of CD4+ T cells sorted from blood, taken at week 4, from a patient treated with tofacitinib. This TCR was sampled from a human donor with alopecia areata. The chain employs TRBV6-5 and TRBJ1-1, with TRBD1 as a possible D gene (6 bases). The DNA for the CDR3 is TGTGCCAGCATTGGGGGCGGCACTGAAGCTTTCTTT. This gives the protein CASIGGGTEAFF.